Described below is a single T cell receptor beta chain sequence and its context. TEMRA cells were FACS-enriched, while CD8+ and CD4+ T cells were negatively isolated. RNA totalling roughly 0.5 to 1 ug underwent reverse transcription with random hexamers. TCRdb processed the immunoSEQ multiplex PCR reads anew with MiXCR; each CDR3 protein has one entry. In the table there are 180,000 or so distinct CDR3 sequences, over 85% of which are singletons. The germline gives CDR1 MDHEN, CDR2 SYDVKM. The CDR3 runs 16 residues. Trimming cost V 5 bases and J 0 bases; bases outside gene matches: 7. The data stem from a study of CD8 T cells in Susac syndrome.

Material for sequencing was CD4+ T cells from PBMCs. J is TRBJ2-5 and V is TRBV28, with 9 nucleotides matching TRBD2. The sequence derives from a human donor in good health. CDR3 sequence reads: CASSHSGRLNQETQYF. CDR3 DNA sequence: TGTGCCAGCAGTCACAGCGGGAGGCTAAACCAAGAGACCCAGTACTTC.